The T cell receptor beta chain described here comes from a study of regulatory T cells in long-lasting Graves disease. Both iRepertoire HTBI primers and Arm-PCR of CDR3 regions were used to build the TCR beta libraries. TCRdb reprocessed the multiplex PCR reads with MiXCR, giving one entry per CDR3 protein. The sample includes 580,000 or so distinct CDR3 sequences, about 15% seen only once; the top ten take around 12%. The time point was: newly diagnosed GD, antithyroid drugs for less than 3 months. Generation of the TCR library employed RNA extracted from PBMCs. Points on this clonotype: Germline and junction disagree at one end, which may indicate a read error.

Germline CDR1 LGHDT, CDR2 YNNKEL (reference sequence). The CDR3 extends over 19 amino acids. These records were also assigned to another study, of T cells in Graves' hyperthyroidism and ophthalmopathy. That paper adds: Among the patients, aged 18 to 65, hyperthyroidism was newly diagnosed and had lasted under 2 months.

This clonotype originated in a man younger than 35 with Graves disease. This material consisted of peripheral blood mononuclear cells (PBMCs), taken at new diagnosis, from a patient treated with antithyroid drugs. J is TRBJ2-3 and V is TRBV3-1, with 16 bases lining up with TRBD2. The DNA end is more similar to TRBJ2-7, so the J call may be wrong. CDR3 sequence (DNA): TGTGCCAGCAGCCAAGATGGGGGACTAGCGGGAGGGCCCTCCCACGAGCAGTACTTC. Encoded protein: CASSQDGGLAGGPSHEQYF.